This TCR beta chain was captured in a study of cytomegalovirus exposure and HLA in healthy donors. 13 Jbeta primers and 60 Vbeta primers were used for the PCR. Using immunoSEQ multiplex PCR, the repertoire was profiled, and TCRdb retains in-frame clones only, with some absent. The sample totals about 77,000 clones. This CDR3 contains 19 residues. V lost 0 bases, J lost 3 bases, and 24 bases lay in between. Germline V gene data show CDR1 as SGHDT and CDR2 as YYEEEE. The clonotype was recovered from a man aged 50-59 years in good health and CMV-seropositive. Sequencing was carried out using PBMCs. The chain is built from TRBV5-6 and TRBJ1-1; tentative D call: TRBD1 (5 bases). CDR3 in amino acids: CASSLEPRGFVISDTEAFF. The CDR3 nucleotides read TGTGCCAGCAGCTTGGAGCCCCGGGGGTTTGTTATTTCGGACACTGAAGCTTTCTTT.